The present T cell receptor (beta chain) was sequenced within a study of blood T cell repertoires in COVID-19. Study context: PBMCs, B-cell-depleted T cells, or T cells were the source of the cDNA or gDNA that made up the material.

Trimming took off 0 bases at V and 4 bases at J, with 11 bases between the two ends. Germline assignment: CDR1 SGDLS and CDR2 YYNGEE. The CDR3 runs to 15 residues. Participants, about 18 to 100 years old, spanned 25 or so US areas. Clinical history as reported by participants underpinned cohort assignment. Original handling: Amplification of reference gene primers was used by the study to estimate nucleated cell counts. Sequenced by immunoSEQ multiplex PCR; TCRdb stores in-frame clones only, minus some. Clone size and V and J calls were adopted from that table, with D and trimming inferred from the DNA. The data show about 400,000 clones, approximately 88% seen once.

The chain uses TRBV9 and TRBJ1-3; perhaps TRBD1 as D (5 bases). This clonotype was sampled from a woman in her thirties or forties with acute COVID-19. Sequencing input: PBMCs or T cells enriched from blood (not recorded which). The CDR3 DNA reads as TGTGCCAGCAGCGTAGGCGCAGGGAACGGAAACACCATATATTTT. It is translated as CASSVGAGNGNTIYF.